The 4 T cell receptor beta chains below come from one sample, sequenced in a study of blood T cell repertoires in COVID-19. The protocol was immunoSEQ multiplex PCR, while the TCRdb copy is restricted to in-frame clones and leaves out a portion. The repertoire holds about 370,000 clones, with approximately 89% as singletons. Sequenced sample: peripheral blood. The source is a woman in her 30s with COVID-19, enrolled during active disease.

The V call is TRBV19, the J call TRBJ1-3, with D maybe TRBD1 (6 bases). The CDR3 spans 15 residues. The V and J ends lost 5 bases and 8 bases respectively, with 19 bases between them. Germline CDR1 and CDR2: LNHDA and SQIVND (reference sequence). This CDR3 is CASSPLGGSTDTIYF. CDR3 nucleotides: TGTGCCAGTAGTCCCCTAGGGGGTTCGACGGACACCATATATTTT. Drawing the rest from reference TRBV19 and TRBJ1-3, the complete variable domain is DGGITQSPKYLFRKEGQNVTLSCEQNLNHDAMYWYRQDPGQGLRLIYYSQIVNDFQKGDIAEGYSVSREKKESFPLTVTSAQKNPTAFYLCASSPLGGSTDTIYFGEGSWLTVV.

The J gene is TRBJ1-1, the V gene TRBV21-1. TRBV21-1 is given as a pseudogene. The CDR3 length is 15 residues. CDR3 protein: CASSKEGGLNTEAFF. CDR3 DNA sequence: TGTGCCAGCAGCAAAGAAGGAGGTCTGAACACTGAAGCTTTCTTT.

V usage is TRBV7-9 and J usage is TRBJ2-3; perhaps TRBD2 as D (5 bases). Germline V gene data show CDR1 as SEHNR and CDR2 as FQNEAQ (reference sequence). The V gene lost 4 bases and the J gene lost 6 bases, with 26 bases spanning the gap. The CDR3 length is 18 residues. CDR3 coding DNA: TGTGCCAGCAGCTCCCCCCCGAGTTCTAGCAGAGTGTTGGATACGCAGTATTTT. Amino acids: CASSSPPSSSRVLDTQYF.

Concerning this clone itself: Other DNA sequences within the sample encode an identical CDR3. The chain carries TRBV30 and TRBJ2-2; 8 bases agree with TRBD1. With 2 bases clipped from V and 5 bases from J, the junction kept 1 base outside the gene matches. Germline V gives CDR1 GTSNPN, CDR2 SVGIG (reference sequence). The CDR3 consists of 13 residues. As DNA, the CDR3 is TGTGCCTGGAGTCGACAGGGGACCGGGGAGCTGTTTTTT. It specifies CAWSRQGTGELFF.